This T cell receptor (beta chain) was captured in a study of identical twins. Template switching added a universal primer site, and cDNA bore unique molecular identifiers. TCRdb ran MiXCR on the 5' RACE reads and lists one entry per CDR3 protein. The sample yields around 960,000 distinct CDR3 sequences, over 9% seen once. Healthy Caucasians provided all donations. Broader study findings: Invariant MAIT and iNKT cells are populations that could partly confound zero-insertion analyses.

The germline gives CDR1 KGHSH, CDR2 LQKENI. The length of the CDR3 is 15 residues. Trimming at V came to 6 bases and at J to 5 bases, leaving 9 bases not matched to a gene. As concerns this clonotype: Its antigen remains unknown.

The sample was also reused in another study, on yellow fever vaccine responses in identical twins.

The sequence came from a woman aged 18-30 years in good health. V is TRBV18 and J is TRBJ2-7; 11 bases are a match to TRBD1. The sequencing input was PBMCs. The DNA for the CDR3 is TGTGCCAGCTCCCCCCGGGACAGGGGGACCCACGAGCAGTACTTC. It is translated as CASSPRDRGTHEQYF.